The clone carrying this T cell receptor (beta chain) was seen more than once but under ten times. Stated time point: after dendritic cell vaccination, including at tumor progression/relapse. Per germline, CDR1 SGHTA and CDR2 FQGNSA. The CDR3 spans 15 residues. V trimming: 5 bases; J trimming: 4 bases; junction bases outside the gene matches: 7. This record belongs to a study of glioma-infiltrating T cells after dendritic cell vaccination. Here immunoSEQ multiplex PCR was the method, and the copy in TCRdb shows in-frame clones only, minus some. The sample records 90,000 to 140,000 clones, 90% being singletons.

The chain joins TRBV7-2 to TRBJ2-1, with TRBD1 matching 8 bases. This TCR derives from a human donor with glioblastoma. The sequences come from blood, collected after dendritic cell vaccination. CDR3 in DNA: TGTGCCAGCAGCCCCTCTCAGGGGGCGTACAATGAGCAGTTCTTC. This encodes CASSPSQGAYNEQFF.